The present T cell receptor beta chain was sequenced within a study of beta chain features in type 1 diabetes. On the study more broadly: Taken together, all samples contributed some 98 million examined sorted cells. Findings and limits, study-wide: For type 1 diabetes patients, VDJ junctions showed fewer insertions and more deletions. Type 1 diabetes patients had TCRB CDR3s that were shorter (moderately but significantly so) in all four CD4+ subsets.

Every isolated RNA sample was fully reverse transcribed, so sequencing captured expressed TCRB transcripts. Sequencing used immunoSEQ multiplex PCR; TCRdb keeps in-frame clones, though not all of them. The sample lists some 330,000 clones; approximately 11% were seen once. The CDR3 contains 17 residues. Trimming took 1 base from V and 3 from J, leaving 16 bases between them. CDR1 is SGHTA, CDR2 FQGTGA, per germline. To note about this clone: Antigen unknown.

Material for sequencing was naive CD4+ T cells from blood. The chain combines TRBV7-3 with TRBJ2-1; D may be TRBD2 (5 bases). The receptor was derived from a woman between 25 and 40 years old in good health. This CDR3 reads CASSLNPPSGIYNEQFF. Written as DNA, the CDR3 is TGTGCCAGCAGCTTAAACCCCCCCAGCGGTATCTACAATGAGCAGTTCTTC.